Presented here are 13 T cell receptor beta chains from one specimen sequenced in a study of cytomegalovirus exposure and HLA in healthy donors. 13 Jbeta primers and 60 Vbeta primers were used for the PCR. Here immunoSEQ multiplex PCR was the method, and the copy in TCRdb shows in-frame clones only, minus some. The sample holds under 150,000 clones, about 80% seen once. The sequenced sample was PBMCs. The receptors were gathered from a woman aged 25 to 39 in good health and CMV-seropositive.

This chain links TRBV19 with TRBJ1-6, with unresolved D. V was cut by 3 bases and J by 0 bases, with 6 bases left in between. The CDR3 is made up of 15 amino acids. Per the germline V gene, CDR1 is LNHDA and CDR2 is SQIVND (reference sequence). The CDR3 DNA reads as TGTGCCAGTAGTATGGCTCACTCCTATAATTCACCCCTCCACTTT. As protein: CASSMAHSYNSPLHF.

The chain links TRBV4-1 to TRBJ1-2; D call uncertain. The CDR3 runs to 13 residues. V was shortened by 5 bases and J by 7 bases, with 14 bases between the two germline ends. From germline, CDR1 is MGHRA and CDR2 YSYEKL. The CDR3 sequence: CASSYSEAGGYTF. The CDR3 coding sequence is TGCGCCAGCAGCTACTCCGAGGCCGGTGGCTACACCTTC.

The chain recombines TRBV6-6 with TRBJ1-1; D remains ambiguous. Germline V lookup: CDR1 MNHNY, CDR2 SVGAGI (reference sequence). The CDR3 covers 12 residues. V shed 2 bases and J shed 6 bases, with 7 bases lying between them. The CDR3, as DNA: TGTGCCAGCAGTTACCTAAACCCTGAAGCTTTCTTT. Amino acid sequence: CASSYLNPEAFF.

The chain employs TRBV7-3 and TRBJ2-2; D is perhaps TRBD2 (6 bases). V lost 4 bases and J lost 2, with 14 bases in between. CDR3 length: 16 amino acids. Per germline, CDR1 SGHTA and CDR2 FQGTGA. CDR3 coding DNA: TGTGCCAGCAGCTCACGACTGGGGGGTAACACCGGGGAGCTGTTTTTT. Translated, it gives CASSSRLGGNTGELFF.

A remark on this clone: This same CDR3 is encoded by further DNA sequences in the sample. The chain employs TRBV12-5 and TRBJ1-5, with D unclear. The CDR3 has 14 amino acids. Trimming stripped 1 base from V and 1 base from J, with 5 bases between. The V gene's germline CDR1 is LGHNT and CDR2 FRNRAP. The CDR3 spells CASGLGQSNQPQHF. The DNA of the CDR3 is TGTGCTAGTGGTTTGGGACAAAGCAATCAGCCCCAGCATTTT.

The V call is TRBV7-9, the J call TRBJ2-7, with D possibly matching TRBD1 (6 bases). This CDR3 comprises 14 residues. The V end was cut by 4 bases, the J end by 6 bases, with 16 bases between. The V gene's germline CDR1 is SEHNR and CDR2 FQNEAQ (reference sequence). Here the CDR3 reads CASSYQGPLGEQYF. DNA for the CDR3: TGTGCCAGCAGCTACCAGGGGCCACTGGGCGAGCAGTACTTC.

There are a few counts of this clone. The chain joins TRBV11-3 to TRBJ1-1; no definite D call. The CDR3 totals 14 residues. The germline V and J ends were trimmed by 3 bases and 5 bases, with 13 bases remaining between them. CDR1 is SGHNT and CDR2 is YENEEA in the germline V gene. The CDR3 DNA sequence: TGTGCCAGCAGCTTCGGAGGATCGGGGACTGAAGCTTTCTTT. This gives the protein CASSFGGSGTEAFF.

Here the CDR3 reads CASSLGGLAADTQYF. The CDR3, as DNA: TGTGCCAGCAGCTTGGGGGGACTAGCGGCAGATACGCAGTATTTT. The chain employs TRBV5-4 and TRBJ2-3; 11 nucleotides line up with TRBD2. Germline V gene lookup returns CDR1 SGHNT and CDR2 YYREEE (reference sequence). This CDR3 is built from 15 residues. V shed 0 bases, J shed 4 bases, and the junction held 1 base outside the gene matches.

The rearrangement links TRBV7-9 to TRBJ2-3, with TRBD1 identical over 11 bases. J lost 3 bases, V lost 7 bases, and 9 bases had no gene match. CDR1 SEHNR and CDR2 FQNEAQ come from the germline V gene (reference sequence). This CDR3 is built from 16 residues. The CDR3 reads CASTLGDRGFTDTQYF. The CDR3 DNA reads TGTGCCAGCACCCTAGGGGACAGGGGGTTTACAGATACGCAGTATTTT.

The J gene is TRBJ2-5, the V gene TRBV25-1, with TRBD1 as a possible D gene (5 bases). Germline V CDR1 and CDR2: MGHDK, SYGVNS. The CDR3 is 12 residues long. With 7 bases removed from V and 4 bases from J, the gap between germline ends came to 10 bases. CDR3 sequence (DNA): TGTGCCAGCACCGGGCAGGGAGAGACCCAGTACTTC. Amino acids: CASTGQGETQYF.

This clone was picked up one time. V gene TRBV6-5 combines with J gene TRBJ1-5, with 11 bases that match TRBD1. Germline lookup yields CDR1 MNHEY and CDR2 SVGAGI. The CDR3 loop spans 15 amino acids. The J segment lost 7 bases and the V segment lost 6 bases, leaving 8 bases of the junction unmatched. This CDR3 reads CASSAGQGANQPQHF. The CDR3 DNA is TGTGCCAGCAGCGCCGGACAGGGGGCTAACCAGCCCCAGCATTTT.

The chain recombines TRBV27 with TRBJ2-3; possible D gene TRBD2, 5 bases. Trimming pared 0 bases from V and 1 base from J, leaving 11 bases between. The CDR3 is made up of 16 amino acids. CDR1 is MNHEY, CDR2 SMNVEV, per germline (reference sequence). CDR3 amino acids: CASSLSTIRGTDTQYF. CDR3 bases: TGTGCCAGCAGTTTATCGACTATCCGGGGCACAGATACGCAGTATTTT.

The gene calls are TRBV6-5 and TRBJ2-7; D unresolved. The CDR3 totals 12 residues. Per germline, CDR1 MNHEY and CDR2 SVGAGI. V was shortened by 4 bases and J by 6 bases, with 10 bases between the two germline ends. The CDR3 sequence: CASSWPRGEQYF. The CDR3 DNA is TGTGCCAGCAGTTGGCCCCGTGGCGAGCAGTACTTC.